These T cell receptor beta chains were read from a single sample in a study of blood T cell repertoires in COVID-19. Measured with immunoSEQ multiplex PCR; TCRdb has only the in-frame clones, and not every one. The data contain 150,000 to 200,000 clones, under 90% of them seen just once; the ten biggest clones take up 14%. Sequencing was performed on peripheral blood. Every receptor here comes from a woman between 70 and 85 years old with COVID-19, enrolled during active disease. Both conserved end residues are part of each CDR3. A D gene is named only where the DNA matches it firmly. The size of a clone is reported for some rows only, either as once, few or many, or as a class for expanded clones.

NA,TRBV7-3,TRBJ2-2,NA,CASSLRGTGELFF,TGTGCCAGCAGCCTAAGAGGGACCGGGGAGCTGTTTTTT
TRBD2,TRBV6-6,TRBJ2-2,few,CASSYAGEPGELFF,TGTGCCAGCAGTTACGCGGGAGAACCCGGGGAGCTGTTTTTT
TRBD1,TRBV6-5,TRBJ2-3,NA,CASRWTGRTDTQYF,TGTGCCAGCAGATGGACAGGGCGGACAGATACGCAGTATTTT
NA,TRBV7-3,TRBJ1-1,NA,CASSLQENTEAFF,TGTGCCAGCAGCTTACAGGAGAACACTGAAGCTTTCTTT
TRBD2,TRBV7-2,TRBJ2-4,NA,CASSGAGTRSIQYF,TGTGCCAGCAGCGGAGCCGGGACTAGGAGCATTCAGTACTTC
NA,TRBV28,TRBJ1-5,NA,CASSFINQPQHF,TGTGCCAGCAGTTTTATCAATCAGCCCCAGCATTTT
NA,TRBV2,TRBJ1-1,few,CASSVAAIGAEAFF,TGTGCCAGCAGTGTCGCAGCTATAGGGGCTGAAGCTTTCTTT
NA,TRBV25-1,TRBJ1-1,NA,CASSTPGGVINQRAFF,TGTGCCAGCAGTACCCCCGGGGGGGTCATTAATCAGAGAGCTTTCTTT
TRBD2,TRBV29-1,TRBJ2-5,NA,CSVPPTSGKETQYF,TGCAGCGTTCCGCCTACTAGCGGGAAAGAGACCCAGTACTTC
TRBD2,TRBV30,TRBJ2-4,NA,CAWSLGLAENIQYF,TGTGCCTGGAGTCTAGGACTAGCGGAAAACATTCAGTACTTC
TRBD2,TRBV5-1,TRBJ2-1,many,CASSLIAGGPHNEQFF,TGCGCCAGCAGCTTGATAGCGGGAGGGCCCCACAATGAGCAGTTCTTC
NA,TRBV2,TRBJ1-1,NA,CASGVVKTEAFF,TGTGCCAGCGGAGTGGTGAAGACTGAAGCTTTCTTT
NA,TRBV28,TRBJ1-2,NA,CASIPTANYGYTF,TGTGCCAGCATCCCCACAGCTAACTATGGCTACACCTTC
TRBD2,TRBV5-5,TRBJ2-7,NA,CASSLEWREINEQYF,TGTGCCAGCAGCCTGGAGTGGCGGGAGATTAACGAGCAGTACTTC
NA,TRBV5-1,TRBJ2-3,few,CASSFGGKVDTQYF,TGCGCCAGCAGCTTCGGCGGGAAAGTAGATACGCAGTATTTT
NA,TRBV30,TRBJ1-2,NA,CAWRLLGRGGGYTF,TGTGCCTGGAGACTCCTGGGGAGGGGCGGTGGCTACACCTTC
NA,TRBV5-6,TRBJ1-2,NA,CASILRGPASYGYTF,TGTGCCAGCATCCTGCGGGGTCCTGCTAGCTATGGCTACACCTTC
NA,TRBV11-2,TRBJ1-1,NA,CASSRTENTEAFF,TGTGCCAGCAGCCGGACAGAGAACACTGAAGCTTTCTTT
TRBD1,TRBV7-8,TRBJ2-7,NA,CASSLRDRGSTYEQYF,TGTGCCAGCAGCTTGAGAGACAGGGGGTCTACCTACGAGCAGTACTTC
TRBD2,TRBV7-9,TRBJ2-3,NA,CASSLASGGADTQYF,TGTGCCAGCAGCTTAGCTAGCGGGGGGGCTGATACGCAGTATTTT
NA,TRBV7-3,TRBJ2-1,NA,CASSYSRNEQFF,TGTGCCAGCAGCTACTCCCGCAATGAGCAGTTCTTC
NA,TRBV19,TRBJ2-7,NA,CASTSGGGEQYF,TGTGCCAGTACCTCCGGAGGCGGAGAGCAGTACTTC
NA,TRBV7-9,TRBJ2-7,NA,CASSSRGLNEQYF,TGTGCCAGCAGCTCAAGGGGGTTGAACGAGCAGTACTTC
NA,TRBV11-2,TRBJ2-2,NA,CAVSTGELFF,TGTGCAGTCAGCACCGGGGAGCTGTTTTTT
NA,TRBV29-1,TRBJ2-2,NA,CSDRQYTGELFF,TGCAGCGATCGACAATACACCGGGGAGCTGTTTTTT
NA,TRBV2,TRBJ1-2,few,CASRERRVNYYGYTF,TGTGCCAGCAGGGAACGGCGGGTAAATTACTATGGCTACACCTTC
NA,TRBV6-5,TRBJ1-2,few,CASSYSSIGGGYGYTF,TGTGCCAGCAGTTACTCGTCGATTGGGGGCGGCTATGGCTACACCTTC
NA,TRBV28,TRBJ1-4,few,CASIGGTNEKLFF,TGTGCCAGCATTGGGGGGACTAATGAAAAACTGTTTTTT
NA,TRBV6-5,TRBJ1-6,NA,CASRFDSPLHF,TGTGCCAGCAGATTCGATTCACCCCTCCACTTT
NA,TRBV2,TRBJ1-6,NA,CASRATGPNSPLHF,TGTGCCAGCAGAGCGACGGGTCCTAATTCACCCCTCCACTTT
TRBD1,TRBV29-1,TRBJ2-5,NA,CSVAGTLGQLQETQYF,TGCAGCGTTGCCGGGACCCTGGGACAGTTACAAGAGACCCAGTACTTC
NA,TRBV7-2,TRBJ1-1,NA,CASSLKQGREAFF,TGTGCCAGCAGCTTAAAACAGGGCCGTGAAGCTTTCTTT
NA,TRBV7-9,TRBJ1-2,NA,CASSARQYNYGYTF,TGTGCCAGCAGCGCGCGACAGTACAACTATGGCTACACCTTC
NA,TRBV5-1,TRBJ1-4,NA,CASSSGRGATNEKLFF,TGCGCCAGCAGCTCCGGTCGGGGTGCAACTAATGAAAAACTGTTTTTT
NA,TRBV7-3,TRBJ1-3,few,CASSSEGDPGNTIYF,TGTGCCAGCAGCTCTGAGGGGGACCCTGGAAACACCATATATTTT
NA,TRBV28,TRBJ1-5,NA,CASSLASGPQHF,TGTGCCAGCAGTTTGGCTTCAGGGCCCCAGCATTTT
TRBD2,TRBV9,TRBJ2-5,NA,CASSVGSGTSGTLVGETQYF,TGTGCCAGCAGCGTGGGATCTGGAACTAGCGGGACCTTAGTGGGGGAGACCCAGTACTTC
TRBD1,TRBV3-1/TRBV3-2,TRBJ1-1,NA,CASSPRGLKAEAFF,TGTGCCAGCAGCCCCAGGGGGCTAAAGGCTGAAGCTTTCTTT
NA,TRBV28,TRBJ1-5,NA,CASSLGGFNQPQHF,TGTGCCAGCAGTTTAGGAGGGTTCAATCAGCCCCAGCATTTT
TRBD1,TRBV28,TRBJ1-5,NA,CASTSGGKSQHF,TGTGCCAGCACGTCAGGGGGCAAGTCCCAGCATTTT
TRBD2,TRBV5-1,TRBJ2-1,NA,CASSLAGTSGSNEQFF,TGCGCCAGCAGCTTGGCCGGGACTAGCGGGAGTAATGAGCAGTTCTTC
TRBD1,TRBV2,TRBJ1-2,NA,CAETGQGVLGYTF,TGTGCGGAGACGGGACAGGGAGTCCTTGGCTACACCTTC
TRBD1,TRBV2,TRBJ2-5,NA,CASNDRGETQYF,TGTGCCAGCAATGACAGGGGAGAGACCCAGTACTTC
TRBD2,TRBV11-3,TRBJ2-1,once,CASSSRTSGVSYNEQFF,TGTGCCAGCAGCTCGCGGACTAGCGGGGTCTCCTACAATGAGCAGTTCTTC
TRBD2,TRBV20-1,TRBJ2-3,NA,CSASVSSGSDTQYF,TGCAGTGCTAGTGTCTCTAGCGGATCAGATACGCAGTATTTT
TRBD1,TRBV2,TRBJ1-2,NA,CASSELQGAYGYTF,TGTGCCAGCAGTGAACTACAGGGGGCCTATGGCTACACCTTC
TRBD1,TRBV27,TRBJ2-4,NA,CASMDREAKNIQYF,TGTGCCAGCATGGACAGGGAGGCCAAAAACATTCAGTACTTC
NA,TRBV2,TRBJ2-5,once,CASSVASRETQYF,TGTGCCAGCAGTGTTGCTAGCAGGGAGACCCAGTACTTC
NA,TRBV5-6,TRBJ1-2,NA,CASRAGRGSFSYGYTF,TGTGCCAGCAGAGCTGGCAGGGGTTCATTCTCATATGGCTACACCTTC
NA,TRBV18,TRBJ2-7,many,CASSRGANQYEQYF,TGTGCCAGCTCACGAGGAGCTAACCAATACGAGCAGTACTTC
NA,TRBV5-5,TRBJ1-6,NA,CASSFTEGSYNSPLHF,TGTGCCAGCAGCTTTACCGAGGGTTCCTATAATTCACCCCTCCACTTT
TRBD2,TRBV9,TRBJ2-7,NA,CASSVATSGDEQYF,TGTGCCAGCAGCGTGGCTACTAGCGGAGACGAGCAGTACTTC
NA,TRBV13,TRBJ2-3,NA,CASSLVGRASTDTQYF,TGTGCCAGCAGCTTAGTGGGCAGAGCCTCCACAGATACGCAGTATTTT
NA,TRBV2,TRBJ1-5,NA,CASSARGDQPQHF,TGTGCCAGCAGTGCCCGGGGTGATCAGCCCCAGCATTTT
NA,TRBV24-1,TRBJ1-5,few,CATSHEGVGPQHF,TGTGCCACCAGTCATGAGGGTGTGGGGCCCCAGCATTTT
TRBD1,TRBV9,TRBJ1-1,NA,CASSRTGKSPEAFF,TGTGCCAGCAGCCGGACAGGGAAATCTCCTGAAGCTTTCTTT
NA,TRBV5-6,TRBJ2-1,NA,CASSPPTPGAEQFF,TGTGCCAGCAGCCCCCCGACCCCTGGGGCTGAGCAGTTCTTC
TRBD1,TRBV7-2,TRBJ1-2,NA,CASSLTPLTGDGYTF,TGTGCCAGCAGCTTGACCCCTTTGACAGGGGACGGCTACACCTTC